The entry below gives a single T cell receptor (beta chain) sequence along with its context. V gave up 4 bases and J gave up 8 bases, with 21 bases separating them. This CDR3 comprises 15 residues. The germline V gene has CDR1 SGHRS and CDR2 YFSETQ. These data come from a study of siplizumab effects on memory and regulatory T cells. The protocol was immunoSEQ multiplex PCR, while the TCRdb copy is restricted to in-frame clones and leaves out a portion. The sample contains about 120,000 clones, 93% of which appear only once. This TCR derives from a human donor in good health. The sequencing input was non-Treg CD4+ T cells sorted from blood. This sequence joins TRBV5-1 and TRBJ1-1, with D possibly being TRBD1 (6 bases). The CDR3: CASSQTGHGGGEAFF. CDR3 nucleotides: TGCGCCAGCAGCCAAACGGGACACGGAGGCGGGGAAGCTTTCTTT.